The 22 T cell receptor beta chains presented below share a single source sample, sequenced in a study of blood T cell repertoires in COVID-19. Sequenced by immunoSEQ multiplex PCR; TCRdb stores in-frame clones only, minus some. The sample holds about 500,000 clones; about 88% are singletons and the top ten take about 8.2%. The sequenced material came from peripheral blood. The receptors here all came from a woman aged 50 to 60 with COVID-19, enrolled during active disease.

The V and J genes are TRBV28 and TRBJ2-1, with a weak D call TRBD2 (6 bases). Germline lookup yields CDR1 MDHEN and CDR2 SYDVKM. V dropped 3 bases and J dropped 8 bases, with 14 bases sitting between them. This CDR3 is 14 amino acids long. CDR3 region: CASSFGGTYHEQFF. The DNA of the CDR3 is TGTGCCAGCAGTTTTGGCGGGACGTACCATGAGCAGTTCTTC.

The V call is TRBV6-2 or TRBV6-3, the J call TRBJ2-3; 9 nucleotides match TRBD1. Looked up from germline, CDR1 is MNHEY and CDR2 is SVGEGT. V gave up 2 bases and J gave up 0 bases; unmatched junction bases: 9. The CDR3 has 18 amino acids. The CDR3 nucleotides are TGTGCCAGCAGTTACCCGGACAGGGGATCACCTAGCACAGATACGCAGTATTTT. Translated: CASSYPDRGSPSTDTQYF.

The J gene is TRBJ1-3, the V gene TRBV12-3 or TRBV12-4; no clear D gene. V shed 4 bases and J shed 4 bases, with 8 bases lying between them. CDR3 length equals 13 residues. CDR3 nucleotide sequence: TGTGCCAGCAGTTCGGAGTACGGAAACACCATATATTTT. It specifies CASSSEYGNTIYF.

This clone was detected only a few times. The chain is built from TRBV5-6 and TRBJ1-2; 9 bases are a match to TRBD1. The J segment lost 7 bases and the V segment lost 5 bases, leaving 18 bases of the junction unmatched. CDR3 length equals 17 residues. Germline V gene data show CDR1 as SGHDT and CDR2 as YYEEEE. CDR3 protein: CASRKLFTQGAPRGYTF. The CDR3 nucleotides are TGTGCCAGCAGAAAACTTTTCACACAGGGGGCGCCCCGTGGCTACACCTTC.

This sequence joins TRBV18 and TRBJ1-2; D is perhaps TRBD1 (5 bases). With 2 bases removed from V and 2 bases from J, the gap between germline ends came to 12 bases. The CDR3 covers 15 residues. Germline V CDR1 and CDR2: KGHSH, LQKENI. Written as DNA, the CDR3 is TGTGCCAGCTCACCAAGGCAGGGAAGGAACTATGGCTACACCTTC. It translates to CASSPRQGRNYGYTF.

The V call is TRBV2, the J call TRBJ1-2; tentatively, D is TRBD1 (6 bases). V lost 6 bases, J lost 0 bases, and 23 bases lay in between. CDR1 and CDR2 (germline): SNHLY, FYNNEI. This CDR3 is built from 18 residues. The CDR3 DNA sequence: TGTGCCAGCAGGGACGCGGAAGGGACATTGGGGGCTAACTATGGCTACACCTTC. This encodes CASRDAEGTLGANYGYTF.

The genes are TRBV10-3 and TRBJ1-1; TRBD1 is a possible D gene (6 bases). There are 15 residues in the CDR3. Trimming pared 11 bases from V and 1 base from J, leaving 20 bases between. Germline V CDR1 and CDR2: ENHRY, SYGVKD. CDR3 DNA: TGTGCCTCCGAGGTGGGGGGGCCACGGAACACTGAAGCTTTCTTT. Amino acid sequence: CASEVGGPRNTEAFF.

This chain joins TRBV2 and TRBJ1-2; 8 bases are shared with TRBD1. J gave up 2 bases and V 7 bases, and 6 bases lay outside the gene matches. This CDR3 is 14 amino acids long. CDR1 and CDR2 from the germline V gene are SNHLY and FYNNEI. The CDR3 sequence: CASNRQGSNYGYTF. As DNA, the CDR3 is TGTGCCAGCAATAGACAGGGGAGCAACTATGGCTACACCTTC.

This clone has only one observation. The chain employs TRBV4-2 and TRBJ1-5, with 8 bases aligning to TRBD1. The CDR3 runs 14 residues. Germline CDR1 and CDR2: LGHNA and YNFKEQ. Losses at the gene ends were 4 bases for V and 5 bases for J; bases not matched to a gene: 4. The CDR3 reads CASSLTGDYQPQHF. CDR3 sequence (DNA): TGTGCCAGCAGCCTGACAGGGGATTATCAGCCCCAGCATTTT.

A few counts support this clone. The same CDR3 can be traced to other DNA sequences in this sample. The chain's CDR3 is CAWSVSGGYTF. The CDR3 nucleotides read TGTGCCTGGAGTGTTTCAGGGGGCTACACCTTC. The rearrangement links TRBV30 to TRBJ1-2, with D perhaps matching TRBD1 (5 bases). The CDR3 has 11 amino acids. Germline CDR1 is GTSNPN and CDR2 is SVGIG (reference sequence). The germline V and J ends were trimmed by 0 bases and 8 bases, with 7 bases remaining between them.

The chain uses TRBV29-1 and TRBJ1-1, with 7 bases lining up with TRBD1. Germline V gene lookup returns CDR1 SQVTM and CDR2 ANQGSEA. The CDR3 spans 13 residues. Trimming at V came to 7 bases and at J to 0 bases, leaving 5 bases not matched to a gene. The CDR3 protein is CSGTGSMNTEAFF. The DNA of the CDR3 is TGCAGCGGGACAGGATCGATGAACACTGAAGCTTTCTTT.

V is TRBV6-1 and J is TRBJ2-7; 9 bases match TRBD1. V trimming: 1 base; J trimming: 4 bases; junction bases outside the gene matches: 11. Germline CDR1 and CDR2: MNHNS and SASEGT. This CDR3 comprises 17 residues. CDR3 sequence reads: CASSEVGGQGTGYEQYF. The CDR3 DNA reads TGTGCCAGCAGTGAAGTGGGGGGACAGGGAACGGGATACGAGCAGTACTTC.

This rearrangement joins TRBV5-5 to TRBJ1-2, with D possibly being TRBD1 (6 bases). Germline CDR1 reads SGHKS; CDR2 reads YYEKEE (reference sequence). CDR3 length: 15 amino acids. The V end was cut by 4 bases, the J end by 9 bases, with 22 bases between. CDR3 protein: CASSGELQGFIRYTF. In DNA, the CDR3 is TGTGCCAGCAGCGGCGAACTACAGGGCTTCATACGCTACACCTTC.

Comments on this clone: The sample carries other DNA sequences with the same CDR3. This chain connects TRBV9 to TRBJ2-1; TRBD1 matches at 7 bases. V shed 2 bases and J 1 base; nucleotides not matched to a gene: 6. Germline V gene sequence: CDR1 SGDLS, CDR2 YYNGEE. The CDR3 covers 16 residues. The CDR3 region has the DNA TGTGCCAGCAGCGTCTCAGGGGGTGGATCCTACAATGAGCAGTTCTTC. Protein sequence: CASSVSGGGSYNEQFF. The whole variable domain, remainder taken from reference TRBV9 and TRBJ2-1, is DSGVTQTPKHLITATGQRVTLRCSPRSGDLSVYWYQQSLDQGLQFLIQYYNGEERAKGNILERFSAQQFPDLHSELNLSSLELGDSALYFCASSVSGGGSYNEQFFGPGTRLTVL.

The rearrangement uses TRBV4-1 and TRBJ2-7; TRBD2 agrees at 9 bases. Germline V gene data show CDR1 as MGHRA and CDR2 as YSYEKL. This CDR3 spans 14 amino acids. J gave up 7 bases and V 1 base, and 5 bases lay outside the gene matches. The CDR3 spells CASSQGGLAREQYF. The CDR3 DNA follows: TGCGCCAGCAGCCAAGGGGGACTAGCACGGGAGCAGTACTTC.

This chain uses TRBV30 with TRBJ1-1; D call uncertain. V was clipped by 2 bases and J by 0 bases, with 16 bases between them. The CDR3 is 16 amino acids. Germline V gives CDR1 GTSNPN, CDR2 SVGIG (reference sequence). The CDR3 spells CAWSSLTDTMNTEAFF. DNA of the CDR3: TGTGCCTGGAGTTCTTTGACCGATACTATGAACACTGAAGCTTTCTTT.

The chain recombines TRBV3-1 (or the pseudogene TRBV3-2) with TRBJ2-7, with a tentative D call TRBD2 (7 bases). The CDR3 consists of 15 residues. Per germline, CDR1 LGHDT and CDR2 YNNKEL (reference sequence). V was cut by 4 bases and J by 6 bases, with 19 bases left in between. The DNA for the CDR3 is TGTGCCAGCAGCCGGGGGGGCGGGATAAAGGCCGAGCAGTACTTC. As protein: CASSRGGGIKAEQYF.

This rearrangement joins TRBV27 to TRBJ1-5, with a tentative D call TRBD1 (5 bases). Trimming removed 2 bases at V and 4 bases at J, with 9 bases between. The CDR3 extends over 14 amino acids. Looked up from germline, CDR1 is MNHEY and CDR2 is SMNVEV (reference sequence). CDR3 sequence: CASSLGGGNQPQHF. CDR3 sequence (DNA): TGTGCCAGCAGTTTAGGGGGAGGAAATCAGCCCCAGCATTTT.

This clone has a single count. The gene calls are TRBV10-3 and TRBJ2-1; a possible D gene is TRBD1 (5 bases). Trimming took off 4 bases at V and 2 bases at J, with 9 bases between the two ends. The germline CDR1 and CDR2 sequences are ENHRY and SYGVKD. The length of the CDR3 is 14 residues. This chain's CDR3 is CAISADTTYNEQFF. The CDR3 bases are TGTGCCATCAGTGCGGACACAACCTACAATGAGCAGTTCTTC.

The V call is TRBV7-8, the J call TRBJ1-1; tentative D call: TRBD1 (5 bases). In germline, CDR1 is SGHVS, CDR2 FQNEAQ. This CDR3 region has 13 residues. V dropped 2 bases and J dropped 6 bases, with 10 bases sitting between them. CDR3 residues: CASSLPAGPEAFF. The CDR3, as DNA: TGTGCCAGCAGCTTACCGGCAGGGCCTGAAGCTTTCTTT.

V gene TRBV5-1 combines with J gene TRBJ1-1; 10 bases fit TRBD1. With V trimmed by 4 bases and J by 1 base, 10 bases remained unmatched. The CDR3 consists of 17 residues. Germline-derived CDR1 and CDR2 are SGHRS and YFSETQ. The CDR3 DNA reads as TGCGCCAGCAGCCCTGTAACGGGACAGGGGAGGAACACTGAAGCTTTCTTT. This gives the protein CASSPVTGQGRNTEAFF.

The chain combines TRBV24-1 with TRBJ1-2; TRBD1 matches at 11 bases. V was pared by 1 base and J by 8 bases, with 2 bases of the junction left unmatched. The germline gives CDR1 KGHDR, CDR2 SFDVKD. CDR3 length: 14 amino acids. The CDR3 is CATSDFRTGGGYTF. The CDR3 region has the DNA TGTGCCACCAGTGATTTCCGGACAGGGGGCGGCTACACCTTC.